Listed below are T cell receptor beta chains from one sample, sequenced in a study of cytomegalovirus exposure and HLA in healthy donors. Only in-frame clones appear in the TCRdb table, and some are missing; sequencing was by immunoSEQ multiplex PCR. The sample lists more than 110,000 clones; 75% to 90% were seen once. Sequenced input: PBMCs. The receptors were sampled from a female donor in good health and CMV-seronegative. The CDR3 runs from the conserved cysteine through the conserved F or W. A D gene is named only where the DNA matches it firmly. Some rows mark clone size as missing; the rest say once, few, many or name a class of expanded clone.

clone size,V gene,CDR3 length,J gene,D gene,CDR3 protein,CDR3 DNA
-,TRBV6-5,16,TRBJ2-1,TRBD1,CASSYLTGGGDNEQFF,TGTGCCAGCAGTTACCTGACAGGGGGCGGTGACAATGAGCAGTTCTTC
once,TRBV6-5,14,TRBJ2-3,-,CASSFRTGTDTQYF,TGTGCCAGCAGTTTTCGGACAGGCACAGATACGCAGTATTTT
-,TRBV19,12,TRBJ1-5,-,CASRSGDQPQHF,TGTGCCAGTAGGTCAGGGGATCAGCCCCAGCATTTT
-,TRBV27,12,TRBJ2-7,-,CASSFSGHEQYF,TGTGCCAGCAGTTTCTCCGGTCACGAGCAGTACTTC
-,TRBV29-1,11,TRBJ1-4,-,CSVQGGAELFF,TGCAGCGTACAGGGAGGGGCGGAACTGTTTTTT
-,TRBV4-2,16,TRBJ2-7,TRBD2,CASSHGGTSGSDEQYF,TGTGCCAGCAGCCATGGGGGGACTAGCGGGAGTGACGAGCAGTACTTC
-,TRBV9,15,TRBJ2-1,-,CASSVGLTRVNEQFF,TGTGCCAGCAGCGTAGGGCTAACCCGGGTCAATGAGCAGTTCTTC
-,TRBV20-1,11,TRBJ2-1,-,CSATIYNEQFF,TGCAGTGCTACAATTTACAATGAGCAGTTCTTC
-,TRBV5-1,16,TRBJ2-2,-,CASSLKGGGMTGELFF,TGCGCCAGCAGCTTAAAGGGAGGAGGGATGACCGGGGAGCTGTTTTTT
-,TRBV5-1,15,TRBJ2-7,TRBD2,CASSLESLAGYEQYF,TGCGCCAGCAGCTTGGAATCGCTAGCGGGATACGAGCAGTACTTC
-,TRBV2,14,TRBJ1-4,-,CASSVGLWNEKLFF,TGTGCCAGCAGTGTAGGACTCTGGAATGAAAAACTGTTTTTT
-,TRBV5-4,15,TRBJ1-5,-,CASSSAGLPNQPQHF,TGTGCCAGCAGCTCGGCGGGGCTACCCAATCAGCCCCAGCATTTT
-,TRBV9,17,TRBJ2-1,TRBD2,CASSPAASGSGIREQFF,TGTGCCAGCAGCCCTGCGGCTAGCGGGAGTGGAATTAGGGAGCAGTTCTTC
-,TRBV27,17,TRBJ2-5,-,CASSLTPRADRLETQYF,TGTGCCAGCAGTTTGACTCCGCGGGCAGACCGGCTAGAGACCCAGTACTTC
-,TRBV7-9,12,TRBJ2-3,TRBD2,CASSWTSGTQYF,TGTGCCAGCAGCTGGACTAGCGGGACGCAGTATTTT
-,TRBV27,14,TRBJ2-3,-,CASSQPRTSDTQYF,TGTGCCAGCAGTCAACCCCGGACTTCAGATACGCAGTATTTT
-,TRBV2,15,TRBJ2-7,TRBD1,CASSPTGDRDYEQYF,TGTGCCAGCAGTCCAACTGGGGACAGGGACTACGAGCAGTACTTC
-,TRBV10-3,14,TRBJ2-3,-,CAIWGGRGTDTQYF,TGTGCCATCTGGGGAGGCAGGGGGACAGATACGCAGTATTTT
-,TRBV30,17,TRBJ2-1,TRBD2,CAWSLAWRGSSYNEQFF,TGTGCCTGGAGCCTGGCGTGGCGGGGGAGCTCCTACAATGAGCAGTTCTTC
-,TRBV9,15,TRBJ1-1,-,CASSVVTTENTEAFF,TGTGCCAGCAGCGTGGTCACCACAGAGAACACTGAAGCTTTCTTT
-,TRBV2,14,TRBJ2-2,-,CASIGQGRAGELFF,TGTGCCAGCATAGGGCAGGGAAGGGCCGGGGAGCTGTTTTTT
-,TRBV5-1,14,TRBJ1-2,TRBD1,CASSLGDRNYGYTF,TGCGCCAGCAGCTTGGGGGACAGAAACTATGGCTACACCTTC
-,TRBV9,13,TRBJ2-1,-,CASSLPAYNEQFF,TGTGCCAGCAGCCTCCCCGCCTACAATGAGCAGTTCTTC
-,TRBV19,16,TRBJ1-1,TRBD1,CASSSLSGTENTEAFF,TGTGCCAGTAGTAGCTTATCGGGGACAGAAAACACTGAAGCTTTCTTT
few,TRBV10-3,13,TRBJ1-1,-,CASGTRAWTEAFF,TGTGCCTCCGGGACTCGGGCGTGGACTGAAGCTTTCTTT